This TCR beta chain was captured in a study of T cells in tuberculosis. The protocol was immunoSEQ multiplex PCR, while the TCRdb copy is restricted to in-frame clones and leaves out a portion. The sample includes some 41,000 clones, approximately 94% seen only once; the top ten take 1.9%. J lost 2 bases, V lost 3 bases, and 6 bases had no gene match. CDR1 and CDR2 from the germline V gene are GTSNPN and SVGIG (reference sequence). The CDR3 consists of 14 residues. At study entry, adolescents had tuberculin skin tests and IGRA screening. The receptor's source is a donor aged 10-30 years with latent tuberculosis or without tuberculosis infection. Some clones in this sample may be carry-over from other donors' samples. V is TRBV30 and J is TRBJ2-7, with 8 bases aligning to TRBD2. The sample taken for sequencing was PBMCs. CDR3 loop: CAWSVFSGTYEQYF. In DNA form, the CDR3 reads TGTGCCTGGAGCGTTTTTAGCGGGACCTACGAGCAGTACTTC.